This T cell receptor (beta chain) was found in a study of OX40 agonist ivuxolimab in advanced cancers. Broader study findings: In general, CD8+ T cells held more expanded clones than CD4+ did, on average.

Sequenced by immunoSEQ multiplex PCR; TCRdb stores in-frame clones only, minus some. The repertoire includes about 68,000 clones, about 84% of them detected once, and around 0.7% sits in the top ten. Comments on this clone: Its antigen is currently unknown.

The sample here was CD4+ or CD8+ T cells sorted from blood, taken in a trial of the OX40 agonist ivuxolimab. This receptor was identified in an adult with an advanced solid tumor such as melanoma, head and neck, liver or kidney cancer.

CDR3 sequence (DNA): TGTGCCAGTGGGGGCACCCTAAACTATGGCTACACCTTC. Translated: CASGGTLNYGYTF. The gene calls are TRBV19 and TRBJ1-2, with D perhaps matching TRBD1 (6 bases). V was shortened by 8 bases and J by 2 bases, with 12 bases between the two germline ends. Germline loops: CDR1 LNHDA, CDR2 SQIVND (reference sequence). This CDR3 has 13 residues.